The 32 T cell receptor beta chains below were found in one sample sequenced in a study of cytomegalovirus exposure and HLA in healthy donors. In the PCR, 60 Vbeta and 13 Jbeta primers were used. TCRdb keeps only in-frame clones here, not all; method: immunoSEQ multiplex PCR. The data contain around 100,000 clones, roughly 68% of them singletons. The material sequenced was PBMCs. The receptors shown here come from a man younger than 45 in good health and CMV-seropositive.

The V and J genes are TRBV7-2 and TRBJ1-2; D might be TRBD1 (5 bases). Germline CDR1 is SGHTA and CDR2 is FQGNSA. Between the trimmed V and J ends, which lost 0 bases and 3 bases, there was a span of 5 bases. The CDR3 runs to 13 residues. CDR3 DNA sequence: TGTGCCAGCAGCTTAGCCAGGGACTATGGCTACACCTTC. It yields the protein CASSLARDYGYTF. Full variable domain (outside the CDR3, taken from reference TRBV7-2 and TRBJ1-2): GAGVSQSPSNKVTEKGKDVELRCDPISGHTALYWYRQSLGQGLEFLIYFQGNSAPDKSGLPSDRFSAERTGGSVSTLTIQRTQQEDSAVYLCASSLARDYGYTFGSGTRLTVV.

The chain has TRBV7-2 and TRBJ2-2; 8 bases are a match to TRBD2. Germline V lookup: CDR1 SGHTA, CDR2 FQGNSA. Trimming cost V 7 bases and J 3 bases; bases outside gene matches: 7. The CDR3 spans 15 residues. The CDR3 DNA reads TGTGCCAGCATGGTGGCGGGAGGAGACACCGGGGAGCTGTTTTTT. Its translation: CASMVAGGDTGELFF.

The chain has TRBV5-1 and TRBJ1-1; 7 bases align to TRBD1. V shed 4 bases, J shed 9 bases, and the junction held 6 bases outside the gene matches. Germline V gene sequence: CDR1 SGHRS, CDR2 YFSETQ. This CDR3 comprises 12 residues. CDR3 in DNA: TGCGCCAGCAGCGCAGGAGGGGGCAAAGCTTTCTTT. This encodes CASSAGGGKAFF.

This clone occurred a few times. This rearrangement joins TRBV5-1 to TRBJ1-4; perhaps TRBD1 as D (6 bases). V dropped 2 bases and J dropped 3 bases, with 14 bases sitting between them. Per germline, CDR1 SGHRS and CDR2 YFSETQ. The CDR3 loop spans 16 amino acids. CDR3 in amino acids: CASSFGGARANEKLFF. In DNA form, the CDR3 reads TGCGCCAGCAGCTTCGGGGGGGCGCGGGCTAATGAAAAACTGTTTTTT.

This clone was recorded a few times. The chain carries TRBV19 and TRBJ1-5, with D hard to call. Germline CDR1 and CDR2: LNHDA and SQIVND (reference sequence). CDR3 length: 18 amino acids. V was trimmed by 5 bases and J by 5 bases, leaving 25 bases between them. In nucleotides, the CDR3 is TGTGCCAGTAGTCCATACCCGGGCCGGCAAGGCGGGGATCAGCCCCAGCATTTT. This translates into CASSPYPGRQGGDQPQHF.

V is TRBV9 and J is TRBJ2-3; 8 bases match TRBD2. CDR3 length: 17 amino acids. The ends lost 2 bases at V and 0 bases at J; junction bases unmatched: 8. The germline CDR1 and CDR2 sequences are SGDLS and YYNGEE. The CDR3 DNA follows: TGTGCCAGCAGCGTCGGATCGGGGGGGCCTAGCACAGATACGCAGTATTTT. Protein sequence: CASSVGSGGPSTDTQYF.

This chain links TRBV9 with TRBJ2-2, with 8 bases identical to TRBD2. The CDR3 spans 16 residues. In germline, CDR1 is SGDLS, CDR2 YYNGEE. The V gene end was trimmed by 5 bases and the J gene end by 3 bases; junction bases not matched to a gene: 9. The CDR3 protein is CASSVRGGADTGELFF. CDR3 bases: TGTGCCAGCAGTGTCCGGGGGGGCGCGGACACCGGGGAGCTGTTTTTT.

This clone was seen more than once but under ten times. This rearrangement joins TRBV25-1 to TRBJ2-4; possibly TRBD2 for D (6 bases). The germline V gene has CDR1 MGHDK and CDR2 SYGVNS. With 5 bases removed from V and 15 bases from J, the gap between germline ends came to 20 bases. The CDR3 extends over 13 amino acids. CDR3 sequence (DNA): TGTGCCAGCAGTCCCGGGGGAGCGGGTGGGGCGTACTTC. Protein: CASSPGGAGGAYF. Combining the CDR3 with reference TRBV25-1 and TRBJ2-4 gives the whole variable domain EADIYQTPRYLVIGTGKKITLECSQTMGHDKMYWYQQDPGMELHLIHYSYGVNSTEKGDLSSESTVSRIRTEHFPLTLESARPSHTSQYLCASSPGGAGGAYFGAGTRLSVL.

The CDR3: CASSQDKASGGASTDTQYF. The CDR3 DNA is TGCGCCAGCAGCCAAGATAAGGCTAGCGGGGGGGCGAGCACAGATACGCAGTATTTT. The V gene is TRBV4-1, the J gene TRBJ2-3, with 12 positions matching TRBD2. The ends lost 0 bases at V and 0 bases at J; junction bases unmatched: 7. The CDR3 runs to 19 residues. Germline V gene sequence: CDR1 MGHRA, CDR2 YSYEKL.

This clone was observed a few times. This rearrangement joins TRBV7-6 to TRBJ2-7; 8 bases fit TRBD1. The germline gives CDR1 SGHVS, CDR2 FNYEAQ. Losses at the gene ends were 0 bases for V and 4 bases for J; bases not matched to a gene: 8. The CDR3 is 16 amino acids. Here the CDR3 DNA reads TGTGCCAGCAGCTTAGCGACAGGGGCCCCCTATTACGAGCAGTACGTC. It is translated as CASSLATGAPYYEQYV.

The V call is TRBV11-2, the J call TRBJ1-5; D is possibly TRBD1 (5 bases). The ends were cut back, 4 bases at V and 7 bases at J, with 17 bases in the middle. The germline gives CDR1 SGHAT, CDR2 FQNNGV. This CDR3 has 15 residues. The CDR3 DNA reads TGTGCCAGCAGCTCCTTGTTAGGGGTGAGACAGCCCCAGCATTTT. Its protein is CASSSLLGVRQPQHF.

V usage is TRBV7-3 and J usage is TRBJ2-2; TRBD1 matches 9 bases. J gave up 6 bases and V 9 bases, and 11 bases lay outside the gene matches. CDR3 size: 15 residues. The germline V gene encodes CDR1 SGHTA and CDR2 FQGTGA. The CDR3 region has the DNA TGTGCCAGTTCCGGGACAGGGTCCTTCGCCGGGGAGCTGTTTTTT. It translates to CASSGTGSFAGELFF.

The rearrangement links TRBV5-8 to TRBJ1-1; a weak D match, TRBD1 (5 bases). The CDR3 sequence is 13 residues long. Germline CDR1 reads SGHTS; CDR2 reads YDEGEE. With 3 bases removed from V and 1 base from J, the gap between germline ends came to 7 bases. The CDR3 protein is CASSWTPNTEAFF. CDR3 coding DNA: TGTGCCAGCAGCTGGACACCGAACACTGAAGCTTTCTTT. The complete variable domain, with remaining parts taken from reference TRBV5-8 and TRBJ1-1, reads EAGVTQSPTHLIKTRGQQATLRCSPISGHTSVYWYQQALGLGLQFLLWYDEGEERNRGNFPPRFSGRQFPNYSSELNVNALELEDSALYLCASSWTPNTEAFFGQGTRLTVV.

The chain has TRBV29-1 and TRBJ2-3, with 8 positions matching TRBD1. Germline CDR1 is SQVTM and CDR2 is ANQGSEA. V lost 0 bases and J lost 2; bases outside the gene matches: 1. The CDR3 extends over 14 amino acids. The CDR3 DNA reads TGCAGCGTTGAAGAGACAGGGGTCACAGATACGCAGTATTTT. Amino acid sequence: CSVEETGVTDTQYF.

Only one count was recorded for this clone. The chain couples TRBV28 to TRBJ2-1, with D maybe TRBD2 (7 bases). CDR1 is MDHEN, CDR2 SYDVKM, per germline. This CDR3 is 12 amino acids long. Between the trimmed V and J ends, which lost 4 bases and 12 bases, there was a span of 13 bases. The CDR3 DNA follows: TGTGCCAGCAGTTCCCAGGGGAGGGGGCAGTTCTTC. It is translated as CASSSQGRGQFF.

The V and J genes are TRBV7-6 and TRBJ2-2; 7 bases align to TRBD1. CDR1 and CDR2 from the germline V gene are SGHVS and FNYEAQ. Trimming cost V 6 bases and J 7 bases; bases outside gene matches: 8. CDR3 length: 14 amino acids. Here the CDR3 reads CASREETGYGELFF. Written as DNA, the CDR3 is TGTGCCAGCAGGGAGGAGACAGGGTACGGGGAGCTGTTTTTT. Drawing the rest from reference TRBV7-6 and TRBJ2-2, the complete variable domain is GAGVSQSPRYKVTKRGQDVALRCDPISGHVSLYWYRQALGQGPEFLTYFNYEAQQDKSGLPNDRFSAERPEGSISTLTIQRTEQRDSAMYRCASREETGYGELFFGEGSRLTVL.

CDR3 loop: CASSYSRDRADTQYF. As DNA, the CDR3 is TGTGCCAGCAGTTACTCCCGGGACAGGGCAGATACGCAGTATTTT. This sequence joins TRBV6-5 and TRBJ2-3; TRBD1 matches at 9 bases. After removal of 0 bases from V and 4 bases from J, the junction contained 2 bases not matched to a gene. This CDR3 region has 15 residues. Germline V lookup: CDR1 MNHEY, CDR2 SVGAGI.

The V call is TRBV28, the J call TRBJ1-5, with 8 bases fitting TRBD1. CDR1 is MDHEN, CDR2 SYDVKM, per germline. V dropped 2 bases and J dropped 2; count of bases not matched to a gene: 5. This CDR3 is built from 16 residues. The CDR3 nucleotides are TGTGCCAGCAGTTTAGCAGGGGGCAGCGGCAATCAGCCCCAGCATTTT. It yields the protein CASSLAGGSGNQPQHF.

This clone appeared a few times. V and J are TRBV10-3 and TRBJ1-5, with D perhaps matching TRBD1 (5 bases). The V gene's germline CDR1 is ENHRY and CDR2 SYGVKD. V was shortened by 10 bases and J by 3 bases, with 13 bases between the two germline ends. The CDR3 has 13 residues. The DNA of the CDR3 is TGTGCCAGCACGGACACTCACAATCAGCCCCAGCATTTT. Amino acids: CASTDTHNQPQHF.

The J gene is TRBJ1-2, the V gene TRBV6-5; TRBD1 aligns across 8 bases. Trimming took 2 bases from V and 6 from J; bases not matched to a gene: 8. The CDR3 covers 15 residues. Germline V lookup: CDR1 MNHEY, CDR2 SVGAGI. The CDR3 DNA is TGTGCCAGCAGTTACGGGGTCAGGACAGGGAATGGCTACACCTTC. This codes for CASSYGVRTGNGYTF.

The V call is TRBV9, the J call TRBJ1-2; the D gene is possibly TRBD1 (6 bases). Trimming removed 4 bases from V and 8 bases from J, with 12 bases in between. Germline assignment: CDR1 SGDLS and CDR2 YYNGEE. The CDR3 is 12 amino acids. CDR3 residues: CASSQWGQGYTF. In DNA, the CDR3 is TGTGCCAGCAGCCAATGGGGGCAGGGCTACACCTTC.

V is TRBV7-9 and J is TRBJ1-1; the D gene is possibly TRBD1 (5 bases). Looked up from germline, CDR1 is SEHNR and CDR2 is FQNEAQ (reference sequence). V lost 5 bases to trimming and J lost 4 bases, with 14 bases between them. This CDR3 spans 14 amino acids. This CDR3 reads CASSPDGGGTEAFF. Here the CDR3 DNA reads TGTGCCAGCAGCCCCGACGGGGGAGGCACTGAAGCTTTCTTT.

This chain joins TRBV5-1 and TRBJ1-1; the match to TRBD1 covers 8 bases. With 4 bases clipped from V and 1 base from J, the junction kept 3 bases outside the gene matches. There are 14 residues in the CDR3. CDR1 is SGHRS, CDR2 YFSETQ, per germline. CDR3 sequence (DNA): TGCGCCAGCAGCCCGACAGGGGAGAACACTGAAGCTTTCTTT. Protein sequence: CASSPTGENTEAFF.

This clone was seen more than once but under ten times. The gene calls are TRBV2 and TRBJ1-1; weak D call: TRBD1 (5 bases). CDR1 and CDR2 (germline): SNHLY, FYNNEI. This CDR3 has 14 amino acids. V was trimmed by 7 bases and J by 4 bases, leaving 16 bases between them. The CDR3 is CASTSRGGATEAFF. Here the CDR3 DNA reads TGTGCCAGCACGTCGAGAGGCGGGGCCACTGAAGCTTTCTTT. The variable domain in full, with the rest retrieved from reference TRBV2 and TRBJ1-1, is EPEVTQTPSHQVTQMGQEVILRCVPISNHLYFYWYRQILGQKVEFLVSFYNNEISEKSEIFDDQFSVERPDGSNFTLKIRSTKLEDSAMYFCASTSRGGATEAFFGQGTRLTVV.

V gene TRBV5-1 combines with J gene TRBJ1-4, with TRBD1 as a possible D gene (5 bases). CDR1 SGHRS and CDR2 YFSETQ come from the germline V gene. The CDR3 length is 13 residues. V dropped 5 bases and J dropped 8 bases, with 13 bases sitting between them. CDR3 bases: TGCGCCAGCAGGAATCAGGGAAGGGAAAAACTGTTTTTT. It specifies CASRNQGREKLFF.

This sequence joins TRBV7-9 and TRBJ2-2, with D perhaps TRBD1 (6 bases). The CDR3 consists of 16 residues. Germline CDR1 SEHNR, CDR2 FQNEAQ (reference sequence). Deletions cut 5 bases from V and 6 bases from J, with 19 bases between. CDR3: CASSPWVLQGPGELFF. CDR3 sequence (DNA): TGTGCCAGCAGCCCCTGGGTCCTTCAGGGGCCCGGGGAGCTGTTTTTT. The full variable domain, with the rest looked up from reference TRBV7-9 and TRBJ2-2, is DTGVSQNPRHKITKRGQNVTFRCDPISEHNRLYWYRQTLGQGPEFLTYFQNEAQLEKSRLLSDRFSAERPKGSFSTLEIQRTEQGDSAMYLCASSPWVLQGPGELFFGEGSRLTVL.

This chain joins TRBV19 and TRBJ2-5, with 8 bases matching TRBD2. There are 15 residues in the CDR3. V shed 1 base and J 4 bases; nucleotides not matched to a gene: 5. The germline V gene encodes CDR1 LNHDA and CDR2 SQIVND (reference sequence). This chain's CDR3 is CASSIVPRGGETQYF. The CDR3 nucleotides read TGTGCCAGTAGTATAGTGCCTCGGGGGGGAGAGACCCAGTACTTC.

This clone occurred a few times. The genes are TRBV2 and TRBJ2-7; no clear D. The CDR3 covers 13 residues. V was shortened by 5 bases and J by 1 base, with 9 bases between the two germline ends. Germline V gene lookup returns CDR1 SNHLY and CDR2 FYNNEI. As DNA, the CDR3 is TGTGCCAGCAGTTATCAGGAATCCTACGAGCAGTACGTC. Protein: CASSYQESYEQYV.

The J gene is TRBJ2-7, the V gene TRBV19; 9 bases fit TRBD1. Looked up from germline, CDR1 is LNHDA and CDR2 is SQIVND (reference sequence). The V segment lost 8 bases and the J segment 2 bases; nucleotides outside the gene matches: 7. The length of the CDR3 is 14 residues. The CDR3 here is CASRPRDRAYEQYF. CDR3 DNA: TGTGCCAGTCGACCCCGGGACAGGGCCTACGAGCAGTACTTC.

The chain employs TRBV29-1 and TRBJ1-2; maybe TRBD1 (6 bases). V dropped 1 base and J dropped 5 bases, with 14 bases sitting between them. This CDR3 contains 14 residues. The germline CDR1 and CDR2 sequences are SQVTM and ANQGSEA. The CDR3 DNA reads as TGCAGCGTTGAAGTTCAGGACAGTCGATATGGCTACACCTTC. It yields the protein CSVEVQDSRYGYTF.

V is TRBV9 and J is TRBJ1-1, with D perhaps TRBD1 (5 bases). Trimming removed 0 bases at V and 10 bases at J, with 7 bases between. The CDR3 runs 11 residues. Per the germline V gene, CDR1 is SGDLS and CDR2 is YYNGEE. The CDR3 region has the DNA TGTGCCAGCAGCGTAGGGGGCCCAGCTTTCTTT. It specifies CASSVGGPAFF.

V is TRBV4-1 and J is TRBJ1-1, with D uncertain. The germline V gene has CDR1 MGHRA and CDR2 YSYEKL. V was shortened by 1 base and J by 0 bases, with 3 bases between the two germline ends. The CDR3 is 13 amino acids. For the CDR3, the DNA is TGCGCCAGCAGCCAAGCCATGAACACTGAAGCTTTCTTT. This sequence encodes CASSQAMNTEAFF.